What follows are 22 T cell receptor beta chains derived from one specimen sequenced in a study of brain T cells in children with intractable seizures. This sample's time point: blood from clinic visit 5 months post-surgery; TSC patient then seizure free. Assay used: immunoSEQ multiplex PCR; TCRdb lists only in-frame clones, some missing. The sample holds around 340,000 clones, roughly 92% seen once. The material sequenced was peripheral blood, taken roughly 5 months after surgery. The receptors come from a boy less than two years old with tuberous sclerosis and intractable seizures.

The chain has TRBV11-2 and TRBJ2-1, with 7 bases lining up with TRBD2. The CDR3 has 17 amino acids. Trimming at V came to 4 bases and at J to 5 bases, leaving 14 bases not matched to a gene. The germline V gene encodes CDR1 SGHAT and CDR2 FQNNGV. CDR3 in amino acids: CASSYRLANPPHNEQFF. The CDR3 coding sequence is TGTGCCAGCAGCTACCGACTAGCCAATCCCCCCCACAATGAGCAGTTCTTC.

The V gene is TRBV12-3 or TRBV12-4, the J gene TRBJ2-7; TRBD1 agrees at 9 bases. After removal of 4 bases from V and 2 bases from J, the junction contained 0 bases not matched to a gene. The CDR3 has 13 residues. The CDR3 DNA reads TGTGCCAGCAGTTGGGACAGGGCCTACGAGCAGTACTTC. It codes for CASSWDRAYEQYF.

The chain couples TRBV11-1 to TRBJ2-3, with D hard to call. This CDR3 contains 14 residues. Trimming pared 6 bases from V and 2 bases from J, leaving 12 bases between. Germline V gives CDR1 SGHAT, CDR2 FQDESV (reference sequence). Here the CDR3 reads CASSPNGFTDTQYF. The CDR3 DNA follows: TGTGCCAGCAGTCCAAACGGGTTCACAGATACGCAGTATTTT.

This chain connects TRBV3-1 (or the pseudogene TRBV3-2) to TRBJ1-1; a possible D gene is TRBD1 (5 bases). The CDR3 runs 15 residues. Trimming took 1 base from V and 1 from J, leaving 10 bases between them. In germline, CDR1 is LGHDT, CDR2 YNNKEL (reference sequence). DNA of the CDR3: TGTGCCAGCAGCCAAGTAGGGGCGGGGAACACTGAAGCTTTCTTT. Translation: CASSQVGAGNTEAFF.

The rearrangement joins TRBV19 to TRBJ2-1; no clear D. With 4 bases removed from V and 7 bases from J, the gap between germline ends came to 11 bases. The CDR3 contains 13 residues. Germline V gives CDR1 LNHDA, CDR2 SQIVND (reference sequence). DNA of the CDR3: TGTGCCAGTAGTACCGACCCTGGGAATGAGCAGTTCTTC. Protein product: CASSTDPGNEQFF.

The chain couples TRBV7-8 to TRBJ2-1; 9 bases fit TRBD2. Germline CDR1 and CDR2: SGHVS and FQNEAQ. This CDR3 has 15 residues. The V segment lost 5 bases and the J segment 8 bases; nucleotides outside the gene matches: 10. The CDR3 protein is CASSPVSGRRDEQFF. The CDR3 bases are TGTGCCAGCAGCCCCGTTAGCGGGAGACGCGATGAGCAGTTCTTC. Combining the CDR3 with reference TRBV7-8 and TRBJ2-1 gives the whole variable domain GAGVSQSPRYKVAKRGQDVALRCDPISGHVSLFWYQQALGQGPEFLTYFQNEAQLDKSGLPSDRFFAERPEGSVSTLKIQRTQQEDSAVYLCASSPVSGRRDEQFFGPGTRLTVL.

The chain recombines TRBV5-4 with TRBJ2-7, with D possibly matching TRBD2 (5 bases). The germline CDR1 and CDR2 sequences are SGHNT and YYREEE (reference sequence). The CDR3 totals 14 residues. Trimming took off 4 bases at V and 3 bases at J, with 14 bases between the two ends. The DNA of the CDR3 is TGTGCCAGCAGCCGCAATTCGGGGTTCTACGAGCAGTACTTC. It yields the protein CASSRNSGFYEQYF.

The CDR3 reads CASSLLTGFTGELFF. CDR3 DNA sequence: TGTGCCAGCAGTTTACTAACTGGGTTTACCGGGGAGCTGTTTTTT. The V gene is TRBV27, the J gene TRBJ2-2; D is uncertain. V gave up 2 bases and J gave up 5 bases, with 12 bases separating them. Germline V gene data show CDR1 as MNHEY and CDR2 as SMNVEV (reference sequence). CDR3 length equals 15 residues.

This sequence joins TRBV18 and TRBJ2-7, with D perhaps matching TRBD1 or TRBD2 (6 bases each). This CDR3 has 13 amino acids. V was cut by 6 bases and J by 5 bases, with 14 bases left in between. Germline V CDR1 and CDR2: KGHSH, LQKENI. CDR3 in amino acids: CASSTVGGHEQYF. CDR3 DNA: TGTGCCAGCTCCACCGTGGGGGGCCACGAGCAGTACTTC.

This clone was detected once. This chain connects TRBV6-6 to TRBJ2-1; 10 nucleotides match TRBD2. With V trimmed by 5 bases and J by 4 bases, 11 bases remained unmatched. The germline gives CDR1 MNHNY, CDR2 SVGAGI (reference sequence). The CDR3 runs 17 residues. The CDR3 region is CASSRSSSGGSYNEQFF. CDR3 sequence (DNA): TGTGCCAGCAGTCGATCCAGTAGCGGGGGGTCTTACAATGAGCAGTTCTTC.

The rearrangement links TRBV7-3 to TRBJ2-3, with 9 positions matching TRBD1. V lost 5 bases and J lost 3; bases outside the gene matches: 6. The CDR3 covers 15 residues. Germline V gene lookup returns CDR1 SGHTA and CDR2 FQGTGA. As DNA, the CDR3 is TGTGCCAGCAGCATACAGGGGGCGCCGACAGATACGCAGTATTTT. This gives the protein CASSIQGAPTDTQYF.

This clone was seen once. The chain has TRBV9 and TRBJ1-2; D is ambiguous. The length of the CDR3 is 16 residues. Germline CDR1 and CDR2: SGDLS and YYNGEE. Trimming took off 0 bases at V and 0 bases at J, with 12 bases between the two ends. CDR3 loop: CASSVEPSPANYGYTF. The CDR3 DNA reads TGTGCCAGCAGCGTAGAACCCTCACCAGCTAACTATGGCTACACCTTC.

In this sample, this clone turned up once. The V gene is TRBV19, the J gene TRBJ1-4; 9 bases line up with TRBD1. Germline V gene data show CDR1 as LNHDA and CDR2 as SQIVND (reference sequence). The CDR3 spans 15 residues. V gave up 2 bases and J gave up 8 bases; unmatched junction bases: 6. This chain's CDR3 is CASSIRDREREKLFF. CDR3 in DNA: TGTGCCAGTAGTATAAGGGACAGGGAACGGGAAAAACTGTTTTTT.

CDR3 nucleotides: TGTGCCAGCAGTCCGTGGACAGGGAACTACGAGCAGTACTTC. It is translated as CASSPWTGNYEQYF. This chain joins TRBV27 and TRBJ2-7, with 8 bases identical to TRBD1. This CDR3 is 14 amino acids long. V trimming: 5 bases; J trimming: 3 bases; junction bases outside the gene matches: 6. Per the germline V gene, CDR1 is MNHEY and CDR2 is SMNVEV (reference sequence).

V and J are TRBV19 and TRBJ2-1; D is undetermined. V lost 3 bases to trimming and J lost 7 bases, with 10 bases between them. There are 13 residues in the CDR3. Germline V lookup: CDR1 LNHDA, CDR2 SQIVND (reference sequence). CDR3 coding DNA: TGTGCCAGTAGTATGTTGGAGAGGAATGAGCAGTTCTTC. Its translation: CASSMLERNEQFF.

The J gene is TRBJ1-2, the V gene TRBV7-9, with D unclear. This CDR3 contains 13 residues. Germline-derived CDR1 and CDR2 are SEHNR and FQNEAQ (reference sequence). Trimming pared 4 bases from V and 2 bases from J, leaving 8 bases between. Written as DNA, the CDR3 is TGTGCCAGCAGCTATTCGGGGAACTATGGCTACACCTTC. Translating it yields CASSYSGNYGYTF.

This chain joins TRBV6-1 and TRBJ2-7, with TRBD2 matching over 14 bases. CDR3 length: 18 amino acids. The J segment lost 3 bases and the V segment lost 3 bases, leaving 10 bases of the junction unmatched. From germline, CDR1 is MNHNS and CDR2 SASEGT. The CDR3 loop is CASSEGLAGVGGNYEQYF. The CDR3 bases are TGTGCCAGCAGTGAGGGACTAGCGGGAGTAGGTGGGAACTACGAGCAGTACTTC.

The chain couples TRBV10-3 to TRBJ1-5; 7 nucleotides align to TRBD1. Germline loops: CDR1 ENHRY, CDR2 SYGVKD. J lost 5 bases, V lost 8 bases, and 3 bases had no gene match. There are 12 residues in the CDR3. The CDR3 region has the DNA TGTGCCATCGGACAGGCCGATCAGCCCCAGCATTTT. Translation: CAIGQADQPQHF.

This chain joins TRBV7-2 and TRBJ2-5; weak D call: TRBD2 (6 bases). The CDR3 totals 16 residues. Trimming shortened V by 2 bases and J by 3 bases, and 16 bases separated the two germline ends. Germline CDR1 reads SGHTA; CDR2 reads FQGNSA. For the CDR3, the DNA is TGTGCCAGCAGCTTACGGCGGGATCTCCCAAAAGAGACCCAGTACTTC. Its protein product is CASSLRRDLPKETQYF.

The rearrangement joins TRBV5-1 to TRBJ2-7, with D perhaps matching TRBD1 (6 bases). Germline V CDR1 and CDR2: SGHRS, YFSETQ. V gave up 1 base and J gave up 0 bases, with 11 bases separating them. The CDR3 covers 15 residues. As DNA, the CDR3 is TGCGCCAGCAGCTTGACAGGGACCGGCTCCTACGAGCAGTACTTC. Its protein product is CASSLTGTGSYEQYF.

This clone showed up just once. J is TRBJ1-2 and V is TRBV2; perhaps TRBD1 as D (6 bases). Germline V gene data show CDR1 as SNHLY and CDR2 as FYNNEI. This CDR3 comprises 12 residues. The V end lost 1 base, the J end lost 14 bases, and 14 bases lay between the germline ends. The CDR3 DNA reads TGTGCCAGCAGTGAAGTTGGGGGGCTGGGGACCTTC. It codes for CASSEVGGLGTF.

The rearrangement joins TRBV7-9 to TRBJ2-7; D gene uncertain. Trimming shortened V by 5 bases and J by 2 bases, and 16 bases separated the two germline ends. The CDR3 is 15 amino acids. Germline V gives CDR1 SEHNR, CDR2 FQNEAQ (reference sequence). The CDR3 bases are TGTGCCAGCAGCCAGGAAGGGTACGTCGCCTACGAGCAGTACTTC. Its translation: CASSQEGYVAYEQYF.